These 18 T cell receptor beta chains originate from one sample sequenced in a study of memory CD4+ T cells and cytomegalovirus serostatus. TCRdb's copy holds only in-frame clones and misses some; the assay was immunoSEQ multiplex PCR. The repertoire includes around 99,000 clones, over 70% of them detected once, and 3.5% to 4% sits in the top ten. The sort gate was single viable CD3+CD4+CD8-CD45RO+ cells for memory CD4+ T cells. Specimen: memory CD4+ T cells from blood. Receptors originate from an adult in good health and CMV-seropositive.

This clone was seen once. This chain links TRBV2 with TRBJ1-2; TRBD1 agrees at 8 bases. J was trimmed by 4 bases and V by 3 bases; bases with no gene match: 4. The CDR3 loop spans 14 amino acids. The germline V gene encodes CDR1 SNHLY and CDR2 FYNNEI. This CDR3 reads CASSEDRVGYGYTF. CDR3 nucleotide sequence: TGTGCCAGCAGTGAGGACAGGGTAGGCTATGGCTACACCTTC.

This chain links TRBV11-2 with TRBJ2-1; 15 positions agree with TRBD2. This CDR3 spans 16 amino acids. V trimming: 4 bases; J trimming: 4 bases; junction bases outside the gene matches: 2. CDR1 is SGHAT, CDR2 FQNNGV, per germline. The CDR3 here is CASSSGLAGGYNEQFF. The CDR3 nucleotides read TGTGCCAGCAGCTCGGGACTAGCGGGAGGTTACAATGAGCAGTTCTTC.

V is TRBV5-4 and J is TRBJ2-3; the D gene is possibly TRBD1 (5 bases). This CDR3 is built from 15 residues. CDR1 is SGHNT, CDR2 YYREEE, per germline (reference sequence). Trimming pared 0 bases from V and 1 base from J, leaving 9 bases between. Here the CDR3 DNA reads TGTGCCAGCAGCTTGGGACAGATTCGCACAGATACGCAGTATTTT. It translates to CASSLGQIRTDTQYF.

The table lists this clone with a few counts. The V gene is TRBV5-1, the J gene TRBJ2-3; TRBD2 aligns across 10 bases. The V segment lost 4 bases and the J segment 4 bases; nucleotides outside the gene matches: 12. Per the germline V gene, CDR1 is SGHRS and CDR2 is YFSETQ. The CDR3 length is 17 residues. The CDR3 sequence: CASSLGGSSGSADTQYF. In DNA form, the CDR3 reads TGCGCCAGCAGCCTGGGGGGGTCTAGCGGGAGCGCAGATACGCAGTATTTT.

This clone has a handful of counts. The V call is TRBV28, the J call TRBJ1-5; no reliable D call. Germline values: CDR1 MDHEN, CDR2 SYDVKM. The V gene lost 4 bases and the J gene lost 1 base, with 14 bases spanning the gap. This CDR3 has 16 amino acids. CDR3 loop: CASSSPGRESNQPQHF. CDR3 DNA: TGTGCCAGCAGTTCTCCCGGGAGGGAAAGCAATCAGCCCCAGCATTTT. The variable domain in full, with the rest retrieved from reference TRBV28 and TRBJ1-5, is DVKVTQSSRYLVKRTGEKVFLECVQDMDHENMFWYRQDPGLGLRLIYFSYDVKMKEKGDIPEGYSVSREKKERFSLILESASTNQTSMYLCASSSPGRESNQPQHFGDGTRLSIL.

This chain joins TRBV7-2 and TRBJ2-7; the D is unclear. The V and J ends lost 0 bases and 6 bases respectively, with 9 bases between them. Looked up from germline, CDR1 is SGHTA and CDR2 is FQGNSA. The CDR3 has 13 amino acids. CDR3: CASSLAAVGEQYF. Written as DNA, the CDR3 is TGTGCCAGCAGCTTAGCGGCCGTAGGCGAGCAGTACTTC.

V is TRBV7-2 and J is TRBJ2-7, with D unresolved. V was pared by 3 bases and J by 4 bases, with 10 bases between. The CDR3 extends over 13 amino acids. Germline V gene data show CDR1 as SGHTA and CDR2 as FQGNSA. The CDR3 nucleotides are TGTGCCAGCAGCTTTGGGATCCAATACGAGCAGTACTTC. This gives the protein CASSFGIQYEQYF. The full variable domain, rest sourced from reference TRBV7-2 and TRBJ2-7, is GAGVSQSPSNKVTEKGKDVELRCDPISGHTALYWYRQSLGQGLEFLIYFQGNSAPDKSGLPSDRFSAERTGGSVSTLTIQRTQQEDSAVYLCASSFGIQYEQYFGPGTRLTVT.

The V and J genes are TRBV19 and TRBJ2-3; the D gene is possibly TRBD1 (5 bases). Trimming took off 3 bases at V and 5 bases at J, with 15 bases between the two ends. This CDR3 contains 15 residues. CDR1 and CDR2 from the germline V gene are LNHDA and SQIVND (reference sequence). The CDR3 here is CASSMLSAGRDTQYF. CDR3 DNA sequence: TGTGCCAGTAGTATGTTATCAGCAGGGCGAGATACGCAGTATTTT.

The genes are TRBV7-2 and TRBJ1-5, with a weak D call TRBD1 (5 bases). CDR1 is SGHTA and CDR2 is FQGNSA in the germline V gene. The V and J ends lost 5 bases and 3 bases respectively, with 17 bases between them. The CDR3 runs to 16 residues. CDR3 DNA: TGTGCCAGCAGCCGGGGACCTCGCAGGCTCAATCAGCCCCAGCATTTT. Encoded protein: CASSRGPRRLNQPQHF.

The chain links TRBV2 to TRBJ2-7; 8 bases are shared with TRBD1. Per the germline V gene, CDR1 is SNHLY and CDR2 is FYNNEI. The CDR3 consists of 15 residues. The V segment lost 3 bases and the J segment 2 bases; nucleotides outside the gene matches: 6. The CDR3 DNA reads TGTGCCAGCAGTGACCGCAGGGGGCGCGCCTACGAGCAGTACTTC. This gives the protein CASSDRRGRAYEQYF.

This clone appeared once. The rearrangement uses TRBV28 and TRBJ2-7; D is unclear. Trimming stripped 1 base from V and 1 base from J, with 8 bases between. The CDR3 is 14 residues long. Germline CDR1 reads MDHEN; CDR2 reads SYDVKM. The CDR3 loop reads CASSLYPGSYEQYF. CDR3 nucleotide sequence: TGTGCCAGCAGTTTATATCCCGGTTCCTACGAGCAGTACTTC. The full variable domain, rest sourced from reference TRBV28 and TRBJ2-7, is DVKVTQSSRYLVKRTGEKVFLECVQDMDHENMFWYRQDPGLGLRLIYFSYDVKMKEKGDIPEGYSVSREKKERFSLILESASTNQTSMYLCASSLYPGSYEQYFGPGTRLTVT.

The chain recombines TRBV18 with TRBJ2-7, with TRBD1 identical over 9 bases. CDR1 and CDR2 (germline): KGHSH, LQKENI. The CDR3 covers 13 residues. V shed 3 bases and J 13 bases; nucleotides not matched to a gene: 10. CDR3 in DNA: TGTGCCAGCTCACCCGCGGACAGGGGTGTAGTATACTTC. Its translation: CASSPADRGVVYF.

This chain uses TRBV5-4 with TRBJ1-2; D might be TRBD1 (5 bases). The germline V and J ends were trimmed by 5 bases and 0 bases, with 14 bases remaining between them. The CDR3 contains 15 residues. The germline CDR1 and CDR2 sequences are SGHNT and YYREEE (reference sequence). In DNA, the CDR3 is TGTGCCAGCAGTCCGGGGGGACCTCCTAACTATGGCTACACCTTC. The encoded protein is CASSPGGPPNYGYTF.

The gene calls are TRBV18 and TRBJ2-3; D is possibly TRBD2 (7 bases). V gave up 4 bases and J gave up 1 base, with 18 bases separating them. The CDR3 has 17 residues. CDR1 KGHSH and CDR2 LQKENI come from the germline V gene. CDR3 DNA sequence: TGTGCCAGCTCACTAAGAGGGGGGGGCCGCGGCACAGATACGCAGTATTTT. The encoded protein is CASSLRGGGRGTDTQYF.

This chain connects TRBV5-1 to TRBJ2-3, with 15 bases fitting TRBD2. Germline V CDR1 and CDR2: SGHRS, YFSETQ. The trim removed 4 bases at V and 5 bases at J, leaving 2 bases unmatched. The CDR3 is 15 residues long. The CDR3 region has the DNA TGCGCCAGCAGCCCGGGACTAGCGGGAGGAGATACGCAGTATTTT. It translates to CASSPGLAGGDTQYF.

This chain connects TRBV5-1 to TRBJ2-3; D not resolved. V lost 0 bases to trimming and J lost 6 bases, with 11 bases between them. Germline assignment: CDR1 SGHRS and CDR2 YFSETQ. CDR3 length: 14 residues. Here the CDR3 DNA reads TGCGCCAGCAGCTTGGGGACCCCTCGGGATACGCAGTATTTT. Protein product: CASSLGTPRDTQYF.

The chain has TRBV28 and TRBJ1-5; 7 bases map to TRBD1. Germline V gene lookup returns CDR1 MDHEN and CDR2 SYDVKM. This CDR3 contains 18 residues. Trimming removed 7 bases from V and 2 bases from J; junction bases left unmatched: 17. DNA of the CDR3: TGTGCCAGCAACGACCAGGGGGGGCCTGCCCGGCGCAATCAGCCCCAGCATTTT. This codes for CASNDQGGPARRNQPQHF.

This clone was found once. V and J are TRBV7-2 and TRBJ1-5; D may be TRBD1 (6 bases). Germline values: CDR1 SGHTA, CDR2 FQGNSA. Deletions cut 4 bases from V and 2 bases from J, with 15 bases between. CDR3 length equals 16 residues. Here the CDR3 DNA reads TGTGCCAGCAGCTACAGTCTAGGGGGACGCAATCAGCCCCAGCATTTT. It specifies CASSYSLGGRNQPQHF.